The subject of this entry is one T cell receptor (beta chain). With 0 bases removed from V and 0 bases from J, the gap between germline ends came to 6 bases. The germline V gene encodes CDR1 ENHRY and CDR2 SYGVKD. The CDR3 covers 15 residues. This sample is drawn from a study of blood T cell repertoires in COVID-19. Study background: The United States, Italy and Spain provided the acute and convalescent COVID-19 samples. PBMCs, B-cell-depleted T cells, or T cells were the source of the cDNA or gDNA that made up the material.

In the original analysis: Estimated nucleated cell counts came from reference gene primer amplification. Produced via immunoSEQ multiplex PCR; TCRdb's table is partial and in-frame only. That table is the source of V, J and clone size, and D and trimming were worked out from the DNA. The profile shows roughly 90,000 clones, just under 85% of them singletons. The sequenced material came from peripheral blood. This clonotype was sampled from a man aged 45-65 years with acute or convalescent COVID-19. The chain carries TRBV10-3 and TRBJ1-5; D unresolved. CDR3 bases: TGTGCCATCAGTGAGTCGGAGTATAGCAATCAGCCCCAGCATTTT. This codes for CAISESEYSNQPQHF.